These 19 T cell receptor beta chains share one sample of origin, sequenced in a study of radiation and T cells in renal cell carcinoma. Data came from immunoSEQ multiplex PCR; TCRdb stores just in-frame clones and leaves some out. The sample consists of about 7,900 clones, approximately 64% of them appearing once. Treatment specified: treatment-naive control, cytoreductive nephrectomy. The sequencing used tumor tissue, collected from a patient whose treatment was nephrectomy without radiotherapy. The receptors were sampled from a woman in her 70s with renal cell carcinoma.

This chain connects TRBV7-9 to TRBJ2-1; either TRBD1 or TRBD2 may fit D (5 bases each). Trimming pared 5 bases from V and 3 bases from J, leaving 8 bases between. Germline V gene sequence: CDR1 SEHNR, CDR2 FQNEAQ (reference sequence). The CDR3 has 13 amino acids. The CDR3 loop reads CASSRGDYNEQFF. The CDR3 DNA is TGTGCCAGCAGCCGAGGGGACTACAATGAGCAGTTCTTC.

The chain has TRBV9 and TRBJ1-3; weak D call: TRBD1 (5 bases). The CDR3 is 14 residues long. V shed 0 bases and J shed 3 bases, with 7 bases lying between them. Germline CDR1 SGDLS, CDR2 YYNGEE. CDR3 region: CASSVGGNGNTIYF. The CDR3 bases are TGTGCCAGCAGCGTAGGGGGGAATGGAAACACCATATATTTT. The full variable domain, completed using reference TRBV9 and TRBJ1-3, is DSGVTQTPKHLITATGQRVTLRCSPRSGDLSVYWYQQSLDQGLQFLIQYYNGEERAKGNILERFSAQQFPDLHSELNLSSLELGDSALYFCASSVGGNGNTIYFGEGSWLTVV.

This clone was recorded a few times. The chain is built from TRBV18 and TRBJ2-1; 10 positions agree with TRBD2. Germline V gene lookup returns CDR1 KGHSH and CDR2 LQKENI. V lost 3 bases, J lost 4 bases, and 9 bases stayed unmatched. This CDR3 has 17 residues. The CDR3 spells CASSPLALAGGYNEQFF. CDR3 in DNA: TGTGCCAGCTCACCTCTGGCCTTAGCGGGGGGTTACAATGAGCAGTTCTTC.

In its sample, this clone ranks as large. The chain couples TRBV2 to TRBJ2-5; 9 nucleotides agree with TRBD2. The J segment lost 2 bases and the V segment lost 6 bases, leaving 10 bases of the junction unmatched. CDR3 length: 16 amino acids. CDR1 is SNHLY and CDR2 is FYNNEI in the germline V gene. The CDR3 nucleotides read TGTGCCAGCAGGAAGACTAGCGGATCCTTTCAAGAGACCCAGTACTTC. This gives the protein CASRKTSGSFQETQYF.

The V call is TRBV2, the J call TRBJ2-3, with TRBD2 identical over 7 bases. Trimming at V came to 7 bases and at J to 1 base, leaving 11 bases not matched to a gene. The germline gives CDR1 SNHLY, CDR2 FYNNEI. The CDR3 extends over 16 amino acids. The CDR3: CASTLLGEGRTDTQYF. As DNA, the CDR3 is TGTGCCAGCACCCTCCTCGGGGAGGGGCGCACAGATACGCAGTATTTT.

The chain combines TRBV29-1 with TRBJ2-2, with 13 bases that match TRBD2. With V trimmed by 7 bases and J by 4 bases, 6 bases remained unmatched. Per germline, CDR1 SQVTM and CDR2 ANQGSEA. This CDR3 is built from 15 residues. CDR3 sequence reads: CSARTSGGGTGELFF. The DNA for the CDR3 is TGCAGCGCTCGGACTAGCGGGGGAGGCACCGGGGAGCTGTTTTTT.

The chain is built from TRBV6-1 and TRBJ2-7; tentatively, D is TRBD1 (5 bases). The CDR3 spans 15 residues. Trimming cost V 10 bases and J 6 bases, with 25 bases left between them. Germline V gives CDR1 MNHNS, CDR2 SASEGT. This CDR3 is CATERQGVLGGEQYF. DNA of the CDR3: TGTGCCACTGAAAGGCAGGGCGTATTAGGTGGCGAGCAGTACTTC.

This chain links TRBV9 with TRBJ2-3, with D possibly matching TRBD2 (6 bases). Trimming took 3 bases from V and 6 from J, leaving 11 bases between them. There are 13 residues in the CDR3. Per germline, CDR1 SGDLS and CDR2 YYNGEE. This chain's CDR3 is CASSGGEADTQYF. The CDR3 DNA sequence: TGTGCCAGCAGCGGGGGGGAGGCGGATACGCAGTATTTT.

The rearrangement links TRBV15 to TRBJ1-2, with TRBD1 identical over 8 bases. Germline V gene data show CDR1 as LNHNV and CDR2 as YYDKDF (reference sequence). This CDR3 has 14 residues. With 0 bases clipped from V and 8 bases from J, the junction kept 5 bases outside the gene matches. The CDR3 loop reads CATSRDRQGFGYTF. Here the CDR3 DNA reads TGTGCCACCAGCAGAGACCGACAGGGGTTCGGCTACACCTTC.

The chain joins TRBV5-1 to TRBJ2-5; D unclear. This CDR3 contains 15 residues. Trimming stripped 1 base from V and 0 bases from J, with 10 bases between. Germline CDR1 is SGHRS and CDR2 is YFSETQ. The CDR3: CASSLLQPYQETQYF. The CDR3 coding sequence is TGCGCCAGCAGCTTGTTACAGCCGTACCAAGAGACCCAGTACTTC.

The J gene is TRBJ1-1, the V gene TRBV11-2, with a weak D call TRBD1 (5 bases). V was shortened by 11 bases and J by 4 bases, with 17 bases between the two germline ends. CDR1 is SGHAT and CDR2 is FQNNGV in the germline V gene. This CDR3 has 13 amino acids. The CDR3, as DNA: TGTGCCGGTGCAGGGCTAGGAAGCACTGAAGCTTTCTTT. This codes for CAGAGLGSTEAFF.

The chain employs TRBV7-8 and TRBJ2-1; no reliable D call. Germline CDR1 is SGHVS and CDR2 is FQNEAQ. V was cut by 1 base and J by 3 bases, with 7 bases left in between. The CDR3 length is 14 residues. CDR3 DNA: TGTGCCAGCAGCTTAGTGACCGACTACAATGAGCAGTTCTTC. Residues: CASSLVTDYNEQFF.

Written as DNA, the CDR3 is TGTGCCAGCAGCTTCCTAGGGGGAAATCAGCCCCAGCATTTT. Its protein product is CASSFLGGNQPQHF. The chain is built from TRBV7-2 and TRBJ1-5, with D tentatively TRBD1 (6 bases). Germline V lookup: CDR1 SGHTA, CDR2 FQGNSA. The germline V and J ends were trimmed by 3 bases and 4 bases, with 10 bases remaining between them. The CDR3 extends over 14 amino acids.

This CDR3 is CASSLFGGAGELFF. In DNA, the CDR3 is TGTGCCAGCAGCTTATTTGGGGGAGCCGGGGAGCTGTTTTTT. The V gene is TRBV7-3, the J gene TRBJ2-2; D tentatively fits TRBD1 or TRBD2 (5 bases each). The CDR3 consists of 14 residues. CDR1 is SGHTA, CDR2 FQGTGA, per germline. V lost 2 bases and J lost 6, with 10 bases in between. The whole variable domain, remainder taken from reference TRBV7-3 and TRBJ2-2, is GAGVSQTPSNKVTEKGKYVELRCDPISGHTALYWYRQSLGQGPEFLIYFQGTGAADDSGLPNDRFFAVRPEGSVSTLKIQRTERGDSAVYLCASSLFGGAGELFFGEGSRLTVL.

This chain uses TRBV6-5 with TRBJ1-2, with 12 bases aligning to TRBD1. This CDR3 is 13 amino acids long. Germline V gives CDR1 MNHEY, CDR2 SVGAGI. V lost 4 bases to trimming and J lost 13 bases; unmatched junction nucleotides: 7. Here the CDR3 DNA reads TGTGCCAGCAGTTCCTCGTGGGACAGGGGGCCCACCTTC. This sequence encodes CASSSSWDRGPTF.

The chain combines TRBV5-1 with TRBJ1-3, with 8 bases matching TRBD1. Trimming took 4 bases from V and 1 from J; bases not matched to a gene: 7. The CDR3 extends over 16 amino acids. Germline CDR1 SGHRS, CDR2 YFSETQ. For the CDR3, the DNA is TGCGCCAGCAGCAGAGGACAGGGAGGATCTGGAAACACCATATATTTT. This sequence encodes CASSRGQGGSGNTIYF.

This clone counts as medium-sized. This chain joins TRBV2 and TRBJ1-2, with unresolved D. This CDR3 region has 12 residues. Per the germline V gene, CDR1 is SNHLY and CDR2 is FYNNEI. Trimming removed 1 base at V and 8 bases at J, with 8 bases between. CDR3 amino acids: CASSEEVWGYTF. CDR3 nucleotides: TGTGCCAGCAGTGAAGAGGTCTGGGGCTACACCTTC.

This chain links TRBV6-6 with TRBJ1-1, with no clear D. CDR3 length: 14 residues. The germline CDR1 and CDR2 sequences are MNHNY and SVGAGI (reference sequence). Trimming left V 0 bases short and J 2 bases short, with 7 bases between. The CDR3 nucleotides are TGTGCCAGCAGTTACTCCCAGAAAAACACTGAAGCTTTCTTT. Its translation: CASSYSQKNTEAFF.

This clone was seen a few times. The chain employs TRBV4-1 and TRBJ2-7, with 9 bases that match TRBD1. The CDR3 runs 17 residues. CDR1 is MGHRA, CDR2 YSYEKL, per germline. V gave up 1 base and J gave up 0 bases; unmatched junction bases: 7. This CDR3 reads CASSQGGQGKNSYEQYF. The CDR3 region has the DNA TGCGCCAGCAGCCAAGGGGGACAGGGTAAGAACTCCTACGAGCAGTACTTC.